The present T cell receptor (beta chain) was sequenced within a study of blood T cell repertoires in COVID-19. Study-level background: T cells, B-cell-depleted T cells, or PBMCs supplied cDNA or gDNA.

This clone turned up a few times. Using immunoSEQ multiplex PCR, the repertoire was profiled, and TCRdb retains in-frame clones only, with some absent. The sample contains about 380,000 clones, around 90% of which appear only once. This clonotype originated in a woman in her late teens or twenties who had recovered from COVID-19. The material sequenced was PBMCs or T cells enriched from blood (not recorded which).

The CDR3 reads CASSRGGTGDEQYF. CDR3 sequence (DNA): TGTGCCAGCAGCAGGGGGGGCACCGGGGACGAGCAGTACTTC. This sequence joins TRBV5-4 and TRBJ2-7; D is perhaps TRBD2 (7 bases). The V end was cut by 4 bases, the J end by 5 bases, with 16 bases between. Germline CDR1 reads SGHNT; CDR2 reads YYREEE (reference sequence). The CDR3 is made up of 14 amino acids.